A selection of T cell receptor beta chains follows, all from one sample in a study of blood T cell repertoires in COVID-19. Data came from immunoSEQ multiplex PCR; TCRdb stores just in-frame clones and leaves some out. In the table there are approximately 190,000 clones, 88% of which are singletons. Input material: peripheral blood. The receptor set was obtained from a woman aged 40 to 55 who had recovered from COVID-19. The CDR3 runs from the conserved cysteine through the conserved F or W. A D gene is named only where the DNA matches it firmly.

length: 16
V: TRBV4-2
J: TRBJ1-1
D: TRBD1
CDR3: CASSQTGQGPNTEAFF
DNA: TGTGCCAGCAGCCAGACGGGACAGGGGCCGAACACTGAAGCTTTCTTT

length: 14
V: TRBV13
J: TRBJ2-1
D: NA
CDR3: CASSLAGSYNEQFF
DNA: TGTGCCAGCAGCTTAGCGGGATCCTACAATGAGCAGTTCTTC

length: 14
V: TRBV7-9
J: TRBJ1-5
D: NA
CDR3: CASTPGSGNQPQHF
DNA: TGTGCCAGTACCCCGGGATCAGGTAATCAGCCCCAGCATTTT

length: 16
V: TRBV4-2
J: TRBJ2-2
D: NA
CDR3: CASSPEAGAGTGELFF
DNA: TGTGCCAGCAGCCCAGAGGCAGGGGCGGGCACCGGGGAGCTGTTTTTT

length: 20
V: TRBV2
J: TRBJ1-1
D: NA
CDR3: CASNRYSLLSHQLTNTEAFF
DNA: TGTGCCAGCAACAGATACTCCTTACTGAGCCACCAACTGACGAACACTGAAGCTTTCTTT

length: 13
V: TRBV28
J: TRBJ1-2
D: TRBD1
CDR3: CASSLNRGYGYTF
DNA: TGTGCCAGCAGTCTAAACAGGGGGTATGGCTACACCTTC

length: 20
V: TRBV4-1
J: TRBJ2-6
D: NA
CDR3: CASSQEWGYTTSSGANVLTF
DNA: TGCGCCAGCAGCCAAGAATGGGGCTATACAACCTCCTCTGGGGCCAACGTCCTGACTTTC

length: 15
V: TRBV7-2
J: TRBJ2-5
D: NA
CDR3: CASSLGLGGQETQYF
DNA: TGTGCCAGCAGCTTAGGGCTCGGGGGACAAGAGACCCAGTACTTC

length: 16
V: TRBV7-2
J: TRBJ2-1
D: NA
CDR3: CASSPPSGRLYNEQFF
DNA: TGTGCCAGCAGCCCTCCGAGCGGAAGGCTTTACAATGAGCAGTTCTTC

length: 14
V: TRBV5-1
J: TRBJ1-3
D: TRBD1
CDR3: CASRQTGAGNTIYF
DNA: TGCGCCAGCAGGCAGACAGGGGCTGGAAACACCATATATTTT

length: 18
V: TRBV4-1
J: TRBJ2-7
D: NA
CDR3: CASSQDSTLGAVGYEQYF
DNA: TGCGCCAGCAGCCAAGATTCTACCTTAGGGGCGGTGGGCTACGAGCAGTACTTC